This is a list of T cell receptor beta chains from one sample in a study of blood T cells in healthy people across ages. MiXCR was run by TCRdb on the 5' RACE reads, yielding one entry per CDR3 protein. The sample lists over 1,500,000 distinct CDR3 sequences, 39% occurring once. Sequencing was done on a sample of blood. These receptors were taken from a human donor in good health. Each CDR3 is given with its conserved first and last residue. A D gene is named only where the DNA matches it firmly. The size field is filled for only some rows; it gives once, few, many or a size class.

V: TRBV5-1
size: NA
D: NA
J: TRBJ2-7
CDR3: CASQPPGRYYEQYF
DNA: TGCGCCAGCCAACCACCCGGGCGATACTACGAGCAGTACTTC

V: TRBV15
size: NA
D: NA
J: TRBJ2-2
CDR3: CATSRDKGHANTGELFF
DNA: TGTGCCACCAGCAGAGATAAAGGACACGCTAACACCGGGGAGCTGTTTTTT

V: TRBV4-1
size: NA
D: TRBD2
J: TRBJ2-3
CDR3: CASSQLAGGPHTQYF
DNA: TGCGCCAGCAGCCAACTAGCGGGGGGGCCTCATACGCAGTATTTT

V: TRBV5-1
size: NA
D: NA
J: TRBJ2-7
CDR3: CASSSKTNYEQYF
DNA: TGCGCCAGCAGCTCGAAGACAAACTACGAGCAGTACTTC

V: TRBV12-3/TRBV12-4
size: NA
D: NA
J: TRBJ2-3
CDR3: CASSLAGLPTDAQYF
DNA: TGTGCCAGCAGTTTAGCGGGGCTACCCACAGATGCGCAGTATTTT

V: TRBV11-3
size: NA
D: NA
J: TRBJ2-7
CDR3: CASSRYFAPSHEQYF
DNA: TGTGCCAGCAGCCGATACTTTGCCCCGTCCCACGAGCAGTACTTC

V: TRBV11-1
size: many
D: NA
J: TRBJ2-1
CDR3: CASSGGSTYNEQFF
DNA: TGTGCCAGCAGCGGGGGCTCCACTTACAATGAGCAGTTCTTC

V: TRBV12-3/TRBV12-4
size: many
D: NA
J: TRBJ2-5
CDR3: CASSLGQPQETQYF
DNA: TGTGCCAGCAGTTTAGGACAGCCGCAAGAGACCCAGTACTTC

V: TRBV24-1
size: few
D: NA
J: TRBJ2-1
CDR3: CATSEWGNEQFF
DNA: TGTGCCACCAGTGAATGGGGGAATGAGCAGTTCTTC

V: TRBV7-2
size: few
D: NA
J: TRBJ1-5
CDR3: CASSLVWLQPQHF
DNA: TGTGCCAGCAGCTTAGTATGGTTACAGCCCCAGCATTTT

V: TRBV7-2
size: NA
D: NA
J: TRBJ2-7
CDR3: CASSLAGSTDVLWYGQYF
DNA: TGTGCCAGCAGCTTAGCAGGTTCGACAGATGTGCTTTGGTACGGGCAGTACTTC

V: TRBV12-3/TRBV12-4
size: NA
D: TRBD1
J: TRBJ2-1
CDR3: CASSSGTAVYNEKFF
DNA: TGTGCCAGCAGTTCCGGGACAGCCGTTTACAATGAGAAGTTCTTC

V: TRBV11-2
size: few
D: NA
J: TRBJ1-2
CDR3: CASSSAVGVPYGYTF
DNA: TGTGCCAGCAGCTCCGCTGTCGGGGTACCCTACGGCTACACCTTC

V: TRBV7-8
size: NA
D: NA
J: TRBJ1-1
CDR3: CASSLGFGRNLNTEAFF
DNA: TGTGCCAGCAGCCTCGGTTTCGGACGGAATCTGAACACTGAAGCTTTCTTT

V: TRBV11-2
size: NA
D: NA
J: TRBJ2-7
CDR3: CASSLGPLGVTGYEQYF
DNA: TGTGCCAGCAGCTTAGGGCCCCTGGGGGTGACAGGTTACGAGCAGTACTTC

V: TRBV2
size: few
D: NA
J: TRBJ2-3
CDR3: CASSFDIVDTQYF
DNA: TGTGCCAGCAGCTTCGACATAGTAGATACGCAGTATTTT

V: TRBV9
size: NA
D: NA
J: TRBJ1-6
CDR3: CASSVGVKNSPLHF
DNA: TGTGCCAGCAGCGTAGGAGTCAAGAATTCACCCCTCCACTTT

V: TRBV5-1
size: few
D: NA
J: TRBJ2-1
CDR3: CAGSLDLSNNEQFF
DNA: TGCGCCGGCAGCCTGGACTTGTCGAACAATGAGCAGTTCTTC

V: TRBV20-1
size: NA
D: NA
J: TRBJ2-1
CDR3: CSASGTASPFYEQFF
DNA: TGCAGTGCTAGCGGGACGGCCAGCCCATTTTACGAGCAGTTCTTC

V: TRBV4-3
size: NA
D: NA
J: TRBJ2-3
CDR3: CASSQDLRHTQYF
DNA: TGCGCCAGCAGCCAAGACCTGAGGCATACGCAGTATTTT

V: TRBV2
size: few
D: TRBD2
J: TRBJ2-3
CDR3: CASSRTSGEDTQYF
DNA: TGTGCCAGCAGTCGGACTAGCGGGGAAGATACGCAGTATTTT

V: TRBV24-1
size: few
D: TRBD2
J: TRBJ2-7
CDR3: CAKGGCYEQYF
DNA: TGCGCTAAGGGAGGGTGCTACGAGCAGTACTTC

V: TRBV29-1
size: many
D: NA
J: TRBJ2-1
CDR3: CSVGLLGSGYNEQFF
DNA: TGCAGCGTTGGGTTGCTGGGCTCGGGCTACAATGAGCAGTTCTTC

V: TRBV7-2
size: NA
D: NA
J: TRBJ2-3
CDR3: CASSLETRGDTQYF
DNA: TGTGCCAGCAGCTTAGAAACCCGGGGTGATACGCAGTATTTT

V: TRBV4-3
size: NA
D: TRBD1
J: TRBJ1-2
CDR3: CASSQEAGGTFYGYTF
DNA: TGCGCCAGCAGCCAAGAAGCAGGGGGTACCTTCTATGGCTACACCTTC

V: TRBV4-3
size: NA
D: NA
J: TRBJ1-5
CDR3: CASSRTLGGNQPQHF
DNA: TGCGCCAGCAGCCGGACATTAGGAGGGAATCAGCCCCAGCATTTT

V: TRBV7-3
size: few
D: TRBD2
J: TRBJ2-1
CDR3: CASSRGLAGGTLFF
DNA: TGTGCCAGCAGCCGTGGACTAGCGGGGGGGACGCTGTTCTTC

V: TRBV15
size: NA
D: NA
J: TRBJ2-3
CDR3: CATSRTRQGTDTQYF
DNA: TGTGCCACCAGCAGAACCAGACAGGGCACAGATACGCAGTATTTT

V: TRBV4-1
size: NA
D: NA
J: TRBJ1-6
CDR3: CASSQDSDFDSPLHF
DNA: TGCGCCAGCAGCCAAGATTCGGACTTTGATTCACCCCTCCACTTT

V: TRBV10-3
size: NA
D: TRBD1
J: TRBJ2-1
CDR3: CASQFPGQGLDEQFF
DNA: TGTGCCTCTCAGTTTCCGGGACAGGGGCTCGATGAGCAGTTCTTC

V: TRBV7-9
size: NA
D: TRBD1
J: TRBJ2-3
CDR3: CASSFPNGQGRATDTQYF
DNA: TGTGCCAGCAGCTTCCCCAACGGACAGGGAAGAGCCACAGATACGCAGTATTTT

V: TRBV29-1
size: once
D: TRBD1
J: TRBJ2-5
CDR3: CSIRETGGWETQYF
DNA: TGCAGCATCAGGGAGACAGGGGGCTGGGAGACCCAGTACTTC

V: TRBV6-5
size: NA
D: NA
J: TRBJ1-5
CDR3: CASSREFNQPQHF
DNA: TGTGCCAGCAGTCGGGAGTTTAATCAGCCCCAGCATTTT

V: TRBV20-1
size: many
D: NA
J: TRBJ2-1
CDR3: CSASMALTYNEQFF
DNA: TGCAGTGCTAGTATGGCGCTCACCTACAATGAGCAGTTCTTC

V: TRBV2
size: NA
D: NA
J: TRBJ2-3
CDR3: CASSEWGSADTQYF
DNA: TGTGCCAGCAGTGAATGGGGTAGCGCAGATACGCAGTATTTT

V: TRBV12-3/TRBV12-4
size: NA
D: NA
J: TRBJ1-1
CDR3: CASSGGSTEAFF
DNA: TGTGCCAGCAGTGGGGGCTCCACTGAAGCTTTCTTT

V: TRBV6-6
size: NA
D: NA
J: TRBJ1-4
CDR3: CASSYSWRDEKLFF
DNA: TGTGCCAGCAGTTATTCTTGGAGGGATGAAAAACTGTTTTTT

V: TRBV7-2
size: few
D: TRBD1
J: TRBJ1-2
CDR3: CASSLSTGGNYGYTF
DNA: TGTGCCAGCAGCTTATCAACAGGGGGTAACTATGGCTACACCTTC

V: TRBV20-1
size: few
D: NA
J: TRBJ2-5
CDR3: CSARNGDDPGETQYF
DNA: TGCAGTGCTAGAAACGGGGACGATCCGGGAGAGACCCAGTACTTC

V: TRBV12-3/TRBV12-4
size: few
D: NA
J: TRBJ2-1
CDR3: CASSRSESYNEQFF
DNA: TGTGCCAGCAGCCGGTCGGAGTCCTACAATGAGCAGTTCTTC

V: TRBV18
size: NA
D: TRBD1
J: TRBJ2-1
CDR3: CASSSRTTGGAYNEQFF
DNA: TGTGCCAGCTCATCCCGCACTACAGGGGGCGCCTACAATGAGCAGTTCTTC

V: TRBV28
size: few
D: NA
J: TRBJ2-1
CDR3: CASSLSLSEYNEQFF
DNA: TGTGCCAGCAGTTTAAGCCTTTCAGAATACAATGAGCAGTTCTTC